This T cell receptor beta chain originates from a study of cytomegalovirus exposure and HLA in healthy donors. Overall study results and limits: Most subjects had HLA-A and HLA-B alleles reportedly predicted accurately by TCR beta sequences. Analysis was carried out at a later point, and it linked a missense DCLRE1C variant to TCR beta V- and J-gene trimming.

This clone is a singleton in its sample. Antigen: not known. This CDR3 is 17 amino acids long. CDR1 is SGHKS, CDR2 YYEKEE, per germline (reference sequence). The trim removed 0 bases at V and 2 bases at J, leaving 7 bases unmatched. 60 Vbeta and 13 Jbeta primers were used in PCR. Clones were sequenced by immunoSEQ multiplex PCR, and TCRdb holds only the in-frame ones, with some missing. This sample yields 90,000 or so clones, of which 70% to 75% are seen a single time; more than 15% belongs to the top ten. The source is a woman younger than 30 in good health and CMV-seropositive. Sequenced sample: PBMCs. This chain connects TRBV5-5 to TRBJ2-7; 11 positions match TRBD1. The CDR3 coding sequence is TGTGCCAGCAGCTTGGCCTACCGGGACAGGGGGACCTACGAGCAGTACTTC. Its translation is CASSLAYRDRGTYEQYF.